These 19 T cell receptor beta chains share one sample of origin, sequenced in a study of blood T cells in healthy people across ages. A second PCR, run for roughly 7 to 12 cycles, used a sample-barcoded 5' primer plus a J-beta primer mix. Each CDR3 protein gets one entry after TCRdb re-called the 5' RACE reads with MiXCR. The profile shows approximately 1.5 million distinct CDR3 sequences, approximately 32% of them singletons. Sequencing used blood. These receptors originate from a woman aged 25-40 years in good health.

This clonotype was found many times. This chain joins TRBV5-1 and TRBJ2-6; D is unresolved. V was cut by 1 base and J by 1 base, with 9 bases left in between. Germline CDR1 reads SGHRS; CDR2 reads YFSETQ. CDR3 length equals 16 residues. CDR3 loop: CASSLMVGSGANVLTF. For the CDR3, the DNA is TGCGCCAGCAGCTTGATGGTGGGTTCTGGGGCCAACGTCCTGACTTTC. Full variable domain (remainder filled in from reference TRBV5-1 and TRBJ2-6): KAGVTQTPRYLIKTRGQQVTLSCSPISGHRSVSWYQQTPGQGLQFLFEYFSETQRNKGNFPGRFSGRQFSNSRSEMNVSTLELGDSALYLCASSLMVGSGANVLTFGAGSRLTVL.

This clonotype came up a few times. This chain connects TRBV10-3 to TRBJ1-5; possible D gene TRBD1, 5 bases. This CDR3 is built from 13 residues. Trimming pared 6 bases from V and 5 bases from J, leaving 11 bases between. Germline-derived CDR1 and CDR2 are ENHRY and SYGVKD. The CDR3 loop reads CAISPRADQPQHF. The CDR3 DNA follows: TGTGCCATCAGCCCCAGGGCGGATCAGCCCCAGCATTTT.

This clonotype was found many times. The chain couples TRBV20-1 to TRBJ1-2, with TRBD1 identical over 7 bases. Trimming at V came to 3 bases and at J to 0 bases, leaving 10 bases not matched to a gene. The CDR3 spans 16 residues. Germline values: CDR1 DFQATT, CDR2 SNEGSKA (reference sequence). The CDR3 sequence: CSARQRGQGTNYGYTF. The CDR3 region has the DNA TGCAGTGCTAGGCAGAGGGGGCAGGGGACTAACTATGGCTACACCTTC.

In DNA form, the CDR3 reads TGCGCCAGCAGCTTTACACCCCCCGGGACCGCGCGCCAAGAGACCCAGTACTTC. Translation gives CASSFTPPGTARQETQYF. The chain employs TRBV5-1 and TRBJ2-5; the D gene could be TRBD1 or TRBD2 (5 bases each). This CDR3 comprises 18 residues. Germline lookup yields CDR1 SGHRS and CDR2 YFSETQ. The V and J ends lost 2 bases and 1 base respectively, with 21 bases between them.

The CDR3 loop reads CASSLTSSGGAWHIQYF. The CDR3 DNA sequence: TGTGCCAGCAGTTTAACTTCTAGCGGGGGGGCCTGGCACATTCAGTACTTC. The J gene is TRBJ2-4, the V gene TRBV12-3 or TRBV12-4, with 12 bases aligning to TRBD2. The CDR3 length is 17 residues. J was trimmed by 8 bases and V by 2 bases; bases with no gene match: 10.

The rearrangement links TRBV6-1 to TRBJ2-7; D unclear. V was clipped by 0 bases and J by 5 bases, with 14 bases between them. Germline values: CDR1 MNHNS, CDR2 SASEGT. This CDR3 spans 15 amino acids. CDR3 residues: CASSEAGRPKHEQYF. DNA of the CDR3: TGTGCCAGCAGTGAAGCCGGCAGACCTAAACACGAGCAGTACTTC.

This clonotype was counted only a few times. The V call is TRBV4-1, the J call TRBJ2-1; the match to TRBD1 covers 8 bases. The V gene end was trimmed by 4 bases and the J gene end by 7 bases; junction bases not matched to a gene: 6. CDR3 length: 14 amino acids. The germline gives CDR1 MGHRA, CDR2 YSYEKL. The CDR3 region is CASSRGQGANEQFF. CDR3 nucleotides: TGCGCCAGCAGCCGGGGCCAGGGGGCTAATGAGCAGTTCTTC.

The V call is TRBV7-3, the J call TRBJ2-3, with 8 bases lining up with TRBD2. The CDR3 length is 16 residues. From germline, CDR1 is SGHTA and CDR2 FQGTGA. The trim removed 3 bases at V and 2 bases at J, leaving 7 bases unmatched. CDR3 loop: CASSFALADFTDTQYF. The DNA for the CDR3 is TGTGCCAGCAGCTTTGCACTAGCGGACTTCACAGATACGCAGTATTTT.

The DNA for the CDR3 is TGTGCCAGCGGTACAGGCCACTACGAGCAGTACTTC. Protein product: CASGTGHYEQYF. The genes are TRBV27 and TRBJ2-7; tentative D call: TRBD1 (5 bases). The CDR3 runs 12 residues. Per the germline V gene, CDR1 is MNHEY and CDR2 is SMNVEV (reference sequence). Trimming cost V 8 bases and J 3 bases, with 11 bases left between them.

This clonotype was picked up a small number of times. The genes are TRBV29-1 and TRBJ1-5; D is perhaps TRBD1 (5 bases). The germline V gene has CDR1 SQVTM and CDR2 ANQGSEA. V was trimmed by 7 bases and J by 1 base, leaving 11 bases between them. The CDR3 is 13 amino acids. CDR3 DNA: TGCAGCGCCGGGGGGGGGAGCAATCAGCCCCAGCATTTT. Its protein is CSAGGGSNQPQHF.

This chain links TRBV3-1 with TRBJ2-3; D remains unclear. Germline CDR1 is LGHDT and CDR2 is YNNKEL (reference sequence). Trimming took off 5 bases at V and 5 bases at J, with 11 bases between the two ends. CDR3 size: 13 residues. The CDR3 DNA follows: TGTGCCAGCAGCTCTTATGGGGTAGATACGCAGTATTTT. This encodes CASSSYGVDTQYF.

The chain links TRBV29-1 to TRBJ1-4; 7 nucleotides agree with TRBD1. Germline CDR1 and CDR2: SQVTM and ANQGSEA. There are 12 residues in the CDR3. V shed 7 bases, J shed 7 bases, and the junction held 6 bases outside the gene matches. The CDR3 reads CSARGISEKLFF. The CDR3 DNA reads as TGCAGCGCCAGGGGGATCAGTGAAAAACTGTTTTTT.

As for this clonotype: At one end, the junction sequence differs from germline, possibly due to a read error. The chain has TRBV10-3 and TRBJ2-5, with 10 bases that match TRBD1. CDR3 length: 15 amino acids. The germline gives CDR1 ENHRY, CDR2 SYGVKD. This chain's CDR3 is CAIRDPRTGGEAQYF. The CDR3 region has the DNA TGTGCCATCAGAGACCCTCGGACAGGGGGAGAGGCCCAGTACTTC.

As to this clonotype: A read error may explain this, as a much larger clone is one base away. The chain carries TRBV29-1 and TRBJ2-7; D may be TRBD1 (5 bases). The CDR3 has 11 amino acids. Germline V gene sequence: CDR1 SQVTM, CDR2 ANQGSEA. Trimming took off 8 bases at V and 0 bases at J, with 8 bases between the two ends. DNA for the CDR3: TGCAGCACACAGGCCTCCTACGAGCAGTACTTC. This sequence encodes CSTQASYEQYF.

The chain joins TRBV6-2 or TRBV6-3 to TRBJ2-5, with 8 positions matching TRBD1. Germline values: CDR1 MNHEY, CDR2 SVGEGT. V shed 8 bases, J shed 0 bases, and the junction held 5 bases outside the gene matches. The CDR3 consists of 14 residues. The CDR3 region is CASLRGQYQETQYF. CDR3 sequence (DNA): TGTGCCAGCCTCAGGGGGCAGTACCAAGAGACCCAGTACTTC.

Worth noting for this clonotype: Sequence at one end of the junction differs from germline and may be a read error. The J gene is TRBJ1-2, the V gene TRBV10-1, with D unresolved. Germline assignment: CDR1 WNHNN and CDR2 SYGVQD (reference sequence). This CDR3 contains 12 residues. The CDR3 region is CASSEGSYGCTF. Written as DNA, the CDR3 is TGCGCCAGCAGTGAAGGAAGCTATGGCTGCACCTTC.

This clonotype was seen a handful of times. This chain connects TRBV7-9 to TRBJ1-6; 10 nucleotides match TRBD1. The V and J ends lost 4 bases and 10 bases, in that order; junction bases with no gene match: 4. Looked up from germline, CDR1 is SEHNR and CDR2 is FQNEAQ (reference sequence). CDR3 length equals 14 residues. The CDR3 bases are TGTGCCAGCAGCTGGGACAGGGGAAGGTCACCCCTCCACTTT. This codes for CASSWDRGRSPLHF.

The V call is TRBV5-1, the J call TRBJ2-3; D uncertain. From germline, CDR1 is SGHRS and CDR2 YFSETQ. The CDR3 has 14 amino acids. V lost 3 bases and J lost 6, with 14 bases in between. CDR3 amino acids: CASSSRTTPDTQYF. CDR3 sequence (DNA): TGCGCCAGCAGCTCGAGGACCACCCCGGATACGCAGTATTTT.

The CDR3 reads CASSLSLHSTSTHEQYF. The CDR3, as DNA: TGTGCCAGCAGCTTGTCGTTACATAGCACTAGTACCCACGAGCAGTACTTC. The chain has TRBV7-6 and TRBJ2-5, with D possibly matching TRBD2 (5 bases). The closer fit of TRBJ2-7 to the DNA end suggests the J call may be wrong. CDR1 and CDR2 (germline): SGHVS, FNYEAQ. The CDR3 has 17 amino acids.